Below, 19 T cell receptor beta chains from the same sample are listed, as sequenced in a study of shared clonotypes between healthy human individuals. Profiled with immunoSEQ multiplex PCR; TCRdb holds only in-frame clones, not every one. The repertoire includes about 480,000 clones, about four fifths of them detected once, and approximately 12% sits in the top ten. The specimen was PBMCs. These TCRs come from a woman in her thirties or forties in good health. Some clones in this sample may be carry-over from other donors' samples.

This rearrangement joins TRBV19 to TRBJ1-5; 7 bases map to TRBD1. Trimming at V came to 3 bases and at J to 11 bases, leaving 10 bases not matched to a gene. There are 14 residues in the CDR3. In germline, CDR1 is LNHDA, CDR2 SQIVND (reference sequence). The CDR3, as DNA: TGTGCCAGTAGTATTGAGACAGGGTCCCTAGCCCAGCATTTT. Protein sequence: CASSIETGSLAQHF. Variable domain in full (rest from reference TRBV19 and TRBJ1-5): DGGITQSPKYLFRKEGQNVTLSCEQNLNHDAMYWYRQDPGQGLRLIYYSQIVNDFQKGDIAEGYSVSREKKESFPLTVTSAQKNPTAFYLCASSIETGSLAQHFGDGTRLSIL.

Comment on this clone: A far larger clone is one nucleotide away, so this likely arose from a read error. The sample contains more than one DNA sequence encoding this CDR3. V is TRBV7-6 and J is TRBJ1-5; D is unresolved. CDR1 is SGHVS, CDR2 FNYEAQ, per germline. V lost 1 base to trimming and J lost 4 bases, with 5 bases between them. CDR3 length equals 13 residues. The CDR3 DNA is TGTGCCAGCAGCTTAGGTCCTAATCAGCCCCAGCATTTT. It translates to CASSLGPNQPQHF.

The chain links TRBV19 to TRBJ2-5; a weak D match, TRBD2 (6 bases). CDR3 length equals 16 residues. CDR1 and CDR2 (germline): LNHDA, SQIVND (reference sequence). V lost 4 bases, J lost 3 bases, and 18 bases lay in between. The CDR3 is CASSSGNGAIEETQYF. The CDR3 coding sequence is TGTGCCAGTAGTAGCGGGAATGGAGCCATCGAAGAGACCCAGTACTTC.

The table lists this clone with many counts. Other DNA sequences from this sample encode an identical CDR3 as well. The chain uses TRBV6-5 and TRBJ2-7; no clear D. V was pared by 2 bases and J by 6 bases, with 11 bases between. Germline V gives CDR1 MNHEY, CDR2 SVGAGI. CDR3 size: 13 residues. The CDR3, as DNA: TGTGCCAGCAGTTACCCCCCTACGGGCGAGCAGTACTTC. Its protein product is CASSYPPTGEQYF.

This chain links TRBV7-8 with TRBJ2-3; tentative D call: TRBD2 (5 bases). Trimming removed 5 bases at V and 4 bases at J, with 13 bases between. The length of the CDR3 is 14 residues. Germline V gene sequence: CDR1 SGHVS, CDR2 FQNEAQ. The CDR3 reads CASSRGSSADTQYF. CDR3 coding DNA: TGTGCCAGCAGCCGAGGGAGTAGCGCAGATACGCAGTATTTT.

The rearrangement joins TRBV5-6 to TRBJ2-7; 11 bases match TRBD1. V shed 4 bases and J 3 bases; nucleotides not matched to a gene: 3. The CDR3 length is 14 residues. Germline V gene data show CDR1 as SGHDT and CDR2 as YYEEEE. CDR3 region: CASSRTGGIYEQYF. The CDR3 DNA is TGTGCCAGCAGCAGGACAGGGGGCATCTACGAGCAGTACTTC.

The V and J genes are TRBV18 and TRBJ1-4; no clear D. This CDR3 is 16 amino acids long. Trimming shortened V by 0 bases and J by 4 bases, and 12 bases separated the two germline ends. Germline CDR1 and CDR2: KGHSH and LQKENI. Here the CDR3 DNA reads TGTGCCAGCTCACCACCGGGTGGGCGAATTAATGAAAAACTGTTTTTT. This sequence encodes CASSPPGGRINEKLFF. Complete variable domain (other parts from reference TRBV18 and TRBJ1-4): NAGVMQNPRHLVRRRGQEARLRCSPMKGHSHVYWYRQLPEEGLKFMVYLQKENIIDESGMPKERFSAEFPKEGPSILRIQQVVRGDSAAYFCASSPPGGRINEKLFFGSGTQLSVL.

The CDR3 is CASSRPPRAETQYF. The CDR3 DNA reads TGTGCCAGCAGCAGACCCCCCCGGGCGGAGACCCAGTACTTC. This chain uses TRBV6-1 with TRBJ2-5, with unresolved D. Trimming pared 6 bases from V and 5 bases from J, leaving 16 bases between. Germline V gene lookup returns CDR1 MNHNS and CDR2 SASEGT. There are 14 residues in the CDR3.

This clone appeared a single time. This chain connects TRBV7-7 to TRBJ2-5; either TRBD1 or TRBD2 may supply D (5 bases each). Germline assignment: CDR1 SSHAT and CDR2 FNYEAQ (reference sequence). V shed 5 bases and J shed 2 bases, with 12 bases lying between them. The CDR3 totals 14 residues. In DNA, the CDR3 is TGTGCCAGCAGCCCCCGGGACGCACAAGAGACCCAGTACTTC. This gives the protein CASSPRDAQETQYF.

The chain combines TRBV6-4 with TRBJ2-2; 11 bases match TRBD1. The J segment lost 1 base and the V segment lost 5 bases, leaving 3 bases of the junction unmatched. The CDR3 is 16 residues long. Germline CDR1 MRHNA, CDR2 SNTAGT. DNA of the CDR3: TGTGCCAGCAGTCCCGGGACAGGGGGGAACACCGGGGAGCTGTTTTTT. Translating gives CASSPGTGGNTGELFF.

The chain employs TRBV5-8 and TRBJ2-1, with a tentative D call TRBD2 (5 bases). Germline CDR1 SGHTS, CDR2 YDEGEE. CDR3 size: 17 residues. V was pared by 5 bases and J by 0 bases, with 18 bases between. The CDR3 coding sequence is TGTGCCAGCAGACTGATCGGGAACCCCAGCTCCTACAATGAGCAGTTCTTC. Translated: CASRLIGNPSSYNEQFF.

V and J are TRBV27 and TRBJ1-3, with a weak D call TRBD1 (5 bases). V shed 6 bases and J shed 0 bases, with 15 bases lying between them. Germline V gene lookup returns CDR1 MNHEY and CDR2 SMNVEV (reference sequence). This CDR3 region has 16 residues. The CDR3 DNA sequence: TGTGCCAGCAGCCATACGGGGGGTCTCTCTGGAAACACCATATATTTT. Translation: CASSHTGGLSGNTIYF.

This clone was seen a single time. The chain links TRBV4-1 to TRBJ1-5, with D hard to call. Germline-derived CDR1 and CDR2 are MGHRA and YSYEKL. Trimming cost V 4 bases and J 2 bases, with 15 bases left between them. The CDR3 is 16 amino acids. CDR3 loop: CASSPGVPAGNQPQHF. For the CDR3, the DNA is TGCGCCAGCAGCCCTGGGGTCCCGGCGGGCAATCAGCCCCAGCATTTT.

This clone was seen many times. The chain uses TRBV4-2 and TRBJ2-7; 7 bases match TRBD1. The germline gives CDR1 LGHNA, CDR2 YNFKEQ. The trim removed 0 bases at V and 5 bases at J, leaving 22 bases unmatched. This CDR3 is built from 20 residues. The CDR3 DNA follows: TGTGCCAGCAGCCAAGAAGTCGTGACAGGGATTTGGGGAATTGCGGACGAGCAGTACTTC. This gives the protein CASSQEVVTGIWGIADEQYF.

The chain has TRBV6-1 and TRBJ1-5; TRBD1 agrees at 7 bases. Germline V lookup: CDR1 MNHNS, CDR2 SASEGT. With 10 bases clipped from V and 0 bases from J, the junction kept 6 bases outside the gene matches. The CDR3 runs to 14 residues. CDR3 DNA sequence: TGTGCCACCGCGGGACAGCATAGCAATCAGCCCCAGCATTTT. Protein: CATAGQHSNQPQHF.

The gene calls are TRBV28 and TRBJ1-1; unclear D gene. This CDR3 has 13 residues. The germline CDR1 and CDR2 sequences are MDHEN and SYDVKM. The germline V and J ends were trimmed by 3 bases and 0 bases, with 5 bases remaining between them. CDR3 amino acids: CASSFGLNTEAFF. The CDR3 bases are TGTGCCAGCAGTTTTGGTTTGAACACTGAAGCTTTCTTT.

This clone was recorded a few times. CDR3 nucleotide sequence: TGCGCCAGCAGCCCCCGTGCGGGGGGTCCCTATGGCTACACCTTC. Translation: CASSPRAGGPYGYTF. The rearrangement links TRBV5-1 to TRBJ1-2, with D possibly matching TRBD1 (5 bases). The CDR3 consists of 15 residues. V shed 4 bases and J shed 4 bases, with 17 bases lying between them. The germline V gene has CDR1 SGHRS and CDR2 YFSETQ.

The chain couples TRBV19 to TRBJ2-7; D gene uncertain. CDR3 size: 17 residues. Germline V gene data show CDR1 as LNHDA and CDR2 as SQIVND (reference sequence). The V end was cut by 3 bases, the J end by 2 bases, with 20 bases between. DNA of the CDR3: TGTGCCAGTAGTATGGGGTCTGTAAGGGATCTTCCCTACGAGCAGTACTTC. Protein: CASSMGSVRDLPYEQYF.

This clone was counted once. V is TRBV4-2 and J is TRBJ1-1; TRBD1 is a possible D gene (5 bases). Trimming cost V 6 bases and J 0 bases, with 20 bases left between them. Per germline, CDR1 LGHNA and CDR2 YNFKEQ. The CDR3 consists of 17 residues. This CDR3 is CASREPVPRAMNTEAFF. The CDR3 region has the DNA TGTGCCAGCAGGGAGCCGGTTCCCAGGGCCATGAACACTGAAGCTTTCTTT.